The present entry profiles one TCR beta chain with its context. The antigen is unknown. The data stem from a study of shared clonotypes between healthy human individuals. Sequenced by immunoSEQ multiplex PCR; TCRdb stores in-frame clones only, minus some. The sample includes 2,500,000 or so clones, 80% to 95% of them seen just once. General study findings and limits: Limited genetic and exposure-history diversity came from having few donors.

The CDR3 extends over 14 amino acids. Germline CDR1 is SGHRS and CDR2 is YFSETQ. Trimming took 3 bases from V and 0 from J, leaving 9 bases between them. The source material was naive CD4+ T cells from PBMCs. Subset reported: CD45RA+ positively selected. This TCR came from a man aged 18 to 30 in good health. Some clones in this sample may be carry-over from other donors' samples. V usage is TRBV5-1 and J usage is TRBJ2-5; no firm D call. DNA of the CDR3: TGCGCCAGCAGCTCAGGACGGAACCAAGAGACCCAGTACTTC. Protein sequence: CASSSGRNQETQYF.